This T cell receptor beta chain was obtained from a study of T cell responses to AZD1222 COVID-19 vaccine. Study-wide points: Repertoire sampling occurred only after the peak T cell response. Females outnumbered males among donors, who were mostly white British; clonal diversity was possibly underestimated. The number of AZD1222 recipients seropositive at baseline was only 5 to 7.

Germline V gives CDR1 SNHLY, CDR2 FYNNEI. Trimming shortened V by 6 bases and J by 1 base, and 15 bases separated the two germline ends. The CDR3 totals 15 residues. Data came from immunoSEQ multiplex PCR; TCRdb stores just in-frame clones and leaves some out. Of fewer than 130,000 clones listed, around nine tenths are singletons. As regards this clone: The antigen is undetermined.

This TCR was sampled from an adult who received the AZD1222 COVID-19 vaccine. V gene TRBV2 combines with J gene TRBJ1-1, with a possible D match to TRBD1 (5 bases). The material sequenced was peripheral blood, taken 28 days after the second AZD1222 dose. The CDR3 here is CASSPGLKGNTEAFF. In DNA form, the CDR3 reads TGTGCCAGCAGCCCGGGACTCAAAGGGAACACTGAAGCTTTCTTT. Based on the CDR3 plus reference TRBV2 and TRBJ1-1, the full variable domain is EPEVTQTPSHQVTQMGQEVILRCVPISNHLYFYWYRQILGQKVEFLVSFYNNEISEKSEIFDDQFSVERPDGSNFTLKIRSTKLEDSAMYFCASSPGLKGNTEAFFGQGTRLTVV.